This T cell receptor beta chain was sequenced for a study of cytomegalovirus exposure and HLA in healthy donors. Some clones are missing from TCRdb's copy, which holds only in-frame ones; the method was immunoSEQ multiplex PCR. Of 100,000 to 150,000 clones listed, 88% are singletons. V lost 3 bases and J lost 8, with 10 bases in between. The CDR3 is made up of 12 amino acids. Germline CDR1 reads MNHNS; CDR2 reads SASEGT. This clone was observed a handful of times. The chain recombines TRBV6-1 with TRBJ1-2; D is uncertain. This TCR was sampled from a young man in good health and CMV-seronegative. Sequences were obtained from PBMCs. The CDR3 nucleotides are TGTGCCAGCAGTGAGAGGGATCAAGGCTACACCTTC. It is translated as CASSERDQGYTF.